What follows are 18 T cell receptor beta chains derived from one specimen sequenced in a study of shared clonotypes between healthy human individuals. Data came from immunoSEQ multiplex PCR; TCRdb stores just in-frame clones and leaves some out. This table holds around 480,000 clones, 60% to 80% found once. Sequencing was carried out using PBMCs. The origin of the receptors is a woman aged 35 to 49 in good health. Some clones in this sample may be carry-over from other donors' samples.

Details on this clone: The same CDR3 arises from other DNA sequences in this sample as well. The V call is TRBV7-9, the J call TRBJ2-3; 9 nucleotides match TRBD2. The CDR3 totals 14 residues. The V gene's germline CDR1 is SEHNR and CDR2 FQNEAQ (reference sequence). J gave up 1 base and V 5 bases, and 1 base lay outside the gene matches. CDR3 protein: CASSRTSGTDTQYF. DNA for the CDR3: TGTGCCAGCAGCAGGACTAGCGGCACAGATACGCAGTATTTT. Full variable domain (rest looked up from reference TRBV7-9 and TRBJ2-3): DTGVSQNPRHKITKRGQNVTFRCDPISEHNRLYWYRQTLGQGPEFLTYFQNEAQLEKSRLLSDRFSAERPKGSFSTLEIQRTEQGDSAMYLCASSRTSGTDTQYFGPGTRLTVL.

V usage is TRBV7-9 and J usage is TRBJ1-1; a weak D match, TRBD1 (5 bases). Trimming cost V 3 bases and J 6 bases, with 11 bases left between them. This CDR3 has 13 residues. Looked up from germline, CDR1 is SEHNR and CDR2 is FQNEAQ (reference sequence). CDR3 nucleotides: TGTGCCAGCAGCTTGGGCCCGGGGGCTGAAGCTTTCTTT. Encoded protein: CASSLGPGAEAFF.

The chain links TRBV7-9 to TRBJ2-5; D call uncertain. Germline CDR1 reads SEHNR; CDR2 reads FQNEAQ (reference sequence). This CDR3 is built from 13 residues. V lost 4 bases to trimming and J lost 2 bases, with 8 bases between them. The CDR3, as DNA: TGTGCCAGCAGCTATGACACGCAAGAGACCCAGTACTTC. Translating gives CASSYDTQETQYF.

The chain joins TRBV10-3 to TRBJ1-2, with no clear D. The germline V and J ends were trimmed by 0 bases and 6 bases, with 20 bases remaining between them. The CDR3 runs to 17 residues. Germline CDR1 ENHRY, CDR2 SYGVKD. Here the CDR3 reads CAISESKTEGGMNGYTF. Written as DNA, the CDR3 is TGTGCCATCAGTGAGTCGAAAACGGAAGGCGGAATGAATGGCTACACCTTC.

At least ten counts were recorded for this clone. The rearrangement links TRBV6-4 to TRBJ2-1; D call uncertain. The CDR3 length is 13 residues. Germline V gene data show CDR1 as MRHNA and CDR2 as SNTAGT. Trimming left V 8 bases short and J 9 bases short, with 17 bases between. The CDR3 here is CASGPTVVGEQFF. The CDR3, as DNA: TGTGCCAGCGGGCCTACGGTAGTAGGTGAGCAGTTCTTC.

In its sample, this clone was seen once. V is TRBV11-2 and J is TRBJ2-7, with 12 bases fitting TRBD2. V dropped 5 bases and J dropped 6; count of bases not matched to a gene: 8. The V gene's germline CDR1 is SGHAT and CDR2 FQNNGV. The CDR3 is 15 amino acids. The CDR3 bases are TGTGCCAGCAGCCCCCTAGCGGGAGGGCTAGGCGAGCAGTACTTC. This gives the protein CASSPLAGGLGEQYF.

About this clone: At one end, the junction sequence differs from germline, possibly due to a read error. V usage is TRBV7-7 and J usage is TRBJ2-7; D gene uncertain. The CDR3 covers 14 residues. Per germline, CDR1 SSHAT and CDR2 FNYEAQ (reference sequence). The CDR3 region has the DNA TGTGCTAGCAGCCCGACGCACGGGCAAGGCGAGCAGTACTTC. Translated: CASSPTHGQGEQYF.

About this clone itself: Different DNA sequences within this sample yield the same CDR3. The CDR3 coding sequence is TGTGCCAGTAGCCCGGGACAGCTCTATGGCTACACCTTC. Amino acids: CASSPGQLYGYTF. This rearrangement joins TRBV19 to TRBJ1-2; 7 bases fit TRBD1. The V and J ends lost 6 bases and 4 bases, in that order; junction bases with no gene match: 5. The CDR3 extends over 13 amino acids. From germline, CDR1 is LNHDA and CDR2 SQIVND (reference sequence).

The CDR3 sequence: CASSSSETSGANVLTF. CDR3 in DNA: TGTGCCAGCAGCTCCTCGGAGACCTCTGGGGCCAACGTCCTGACTTTC. The chain has TRBV13 and TRBJ2-6; D unresolved. V lost 4 bases to trimming and J lost 0 bases, with 10 bases between them. Per the germline V gene, CDR1 is PRHDT and CDR2 is FYEKMQ (reference sequence). This CDR3 has 16 residues. Complete variable domain (other parts from reference TRBV13 and TRBJ2-6): AAGVIQSPRHLIKEKRETATLKCYPIPRHDTVYWYQQGPGQDPQFLISFYEKMQSDKGSIPDRFSAQQFSDYHSELNMSSLELGDSALYFCASSSSETSGANVLTFGAGSRLTVL.

About this clone itself: This sample includes further DNA sequences coding for the same CDR3. This chain joins TRBV7-3 and TRBJ2-7, with 9 bases lining up with TRBD2. V lost 2 bases and J lost 3; bases outside the gene matches: 2. This CDR3 is 14 amino acids long. CDR1 is SGHTA, CDR2 FQGTGA, per germline. The CDR3, as DNA: TGTGCCAGCAGCTTAGGTAGCGGGAGCTACGAGCAGTACTTC. Residues: CASSLGSGSYEQYF.

The V gene is TRBV11-3, the J gene TRBJ2-1; D remains unclear. The CDR3 sequence is 13 residues long. CDR1 and CDR2 (germline): SGHNT, YENEEA. V lost 5 bases and J 1 base, leaving 6 bases between the germline ends. The CDR3 reads CASSPDSYNEQFF. CDR3 in DNA: TGTGCCAGCAGCCCCGATTCCTACAATGAGCAGTTCTTC.

V gene TRBV30 combines with J gene TRBJ2-3, with TRBD2 matching over 8 bases. Per germline, CDR1 GTSNPN and CDR2 SVGIG (reference sequence). CDR3 length: 13 residues. V shed 3 bases, J shed 5 bases, and the junction held 4 bases outside the gene matches. In DNA, the CDR3 is TGTGCCTGGAGAAGGCTAGCGGGAGATACGCAGTATTTT. Its translation is CAWRRLAGDTQYF.

The gene calls are TRBV7-6 and TRBJ2-5; 7 positions match TRBD2. Germline V gene sequence: CDR1 SGHVS, CDR2 FNYEAQ. J gave up 3 bases and V 5 bases, and 6 bases lay outside the gene matches. This CDR3 has 14 residues. The CDR3 DNA reads as TGTGCCAGCAGCCAAGGGGCGGGAGAAGAGACCCAGTACTTC. It codes for CASSQGAGEETQYF.

The chain links TRBV5-1 to TRBJ1-4; TRBD1 is a possible D gene (6 bases). Germline V gene lookup returns CDR1 SGHRS and CDR2 YFSETQ. The germline V and J ends were trimmed by 2 bases and 6 bases, with 11 bases remaining between them. The CDR3 runs 14 residues. CDR3 in amino acids: CASSFGGSDEKLFF. CDR3 bases: TGCGCCAGCAGCTTTGGGGGCAGCGATGAAAAACTGTTTTTT.

The chain links TRBV7-3 to TRBJ2-7; TRBD1 might be the D (6 bases). The CDR3 contains 13 residues. Germline V gene sequence: CDR1 SGHTA, CDR2 FQGTGA. V was clipped by 5 bases and J by 0 bases, with 8 bases between them. The CDR3 here is CASSTGHSYEQYF. CDR3 coding DNA: TGTGCCAGCAGCACGGGACACTCCTACGAGCAGTACTTC.

The V and J genes are TRBV28 and TRBJ2-3; D uncertain. Germline CDR1 reads MDHEN; CDR2 reads SYDVKM. V was cut by 4 bases and J by 1 base, with 9 bases left in between. The CDR3 runs 14 residues. The CDR3 nucleotides read TGTGCCAGCAGTTCGGGTTACCGCACAGATACGCAGTATTTT. Its translation is CASSSGYRTDTQYF.

CDR3 in amino acids: CASSRSSRDAVYEQYF. CDR3 nucleotide sequence: TGTGCCAGCAGCCGGTCGTCCAGGGACGCCGTCTACGAGCAGTACTTC. The chain has TRBV2 and TRBJ2-7; D is possibly TRBD1 or TRBD2 (5 bases each). In germline, CDR1 is SNHLY, CDR2 FYNNEI. The V and J ends lost 6 bases and 3 bases respectively, with 21 bases between them. The CDR3 length is 16 residues.

In this sample, this clone turned up a few times. The V gene is TRBV19, the J gene TRBJ2-5; no clear D gene. Germline V CDR1 and CDR2: LNHDA, SQIVND (reference sequence). CDR3 size: 15 residues. V lost 4 bases to trimming and J lost 2 bases, with 14 bases between them. CDR3 sequence reads: CASSTLERKQETQYF. The CDR3 coding sequence is TGTGCCAGTAGTACCTTGGAGCGTAAGCAAGAGACCCAGTACTTC.